The present entry profiles one TCR beta chain with its context. This entry comes from a study of OX40 agonist ivuxolimab in advanced cancers. Turning to the study itself: The patients received agonistic anti-OX40 (CD134) antibody ivuxolimab. Of mixed ages from about 23 to 79 and averaging roughly 64 years, the group was approximately 80% male. Three patients responded partially, comprising one with hepatocellular carcinoma and two with cutaneous melanoma. Prior anti-PD-1, anti-PD-L1 or anti-CTLA-4 therapy was allowed; 40% had some.

The CDR3 has 15 residues. Germline values: CDR1 LNHNV, CDR2 YYDKDF (reference sequence). V shed 4 bases and J shed 0 bases, with 10 bases lying between them. Data came from immunoSEQ multiplex PCR; TCRdb stores just in-frame clones and leaves some out. This table has approximately 35,000 clones, about three quarters appearing once. This specimen was CD4+ or CD8+ T cells sorted from blood, taken in a trial of the OX40 agonist ivuxolimab. The sequence derives from an adult with an advanced solid tumor such as melanoma, head and neck, liver or kidney cancer. The V gene is TRBV15, the J gene TRBJ2-1, with D possibly TRBD2 on 5 matching bases. The CDR3 here is CATSTTGSSYNEQFF. CDR3 in DNA: TGTGCCACCAGCACAACTGGGAGCTCCTACAATGAGCAGTTCTTC.